Below, one T cell receptor beta chain is given with its context. The antigen is not known. Time point denoted: week 47, end of study. Vaccination comprised doses that each held 300 ug of mutant IDH1 20-mer peptide, plus topical imiquimod. This specimen comes from a study of a mutant IDH1 vaccine in newly diagnosed glioma. Profiling relied on immunoSEQ multiplex PCR, and the TCRdb table lists in-frame clones only, not all of them. The sample holds some 42,000 clones, approximately 80% seen once. This CDR3 is 15 amino acids long. Trimming removed 0 bases from V and 0 bases from J, with 6 bases in between. The germline V gene encodes CDR1 LGHNA and CDR2 YNFKEQ.

The material sequenced was PBMCs, taken from a glioma patient whose treatment included an IDH1 peptide vaccine. This TCR was recovered from a man aged 18 to 30 with glioma. Some clones in this sample may be carry-over from other donors' samples. This chain joins TRBV4-2 and TRBJ2-1, with D maybe TRBD2 (6 bases). CDR3 bases: TGTGCCAGCAGCCAAGATAGCGGCTCCTACAATGAGCAGTTCTTC. It specifies CASSQDSGSYNEQFF.